These T cell receptor beta chains were read from a single sample in a study of radiotherapy plus CTLA-4 blockade in lung cancer. Sequencing was performed with immunoSEQ multiplex PCR; in TCRdb, only in-frame clones are kept and a portion is missing. The data show tens of thousands of clones, around 79% seen once. This sample comprised peripheral blood, obtained from a patient treated with radiotherapy plus ipilimumab. The receptor source for this set is a human donor with non-small cell lung cancer whose response to radiotherapy plus ipilimumab could not be evaluated. Some clones in this sample may be carry-over from other donors' samples. Each CDR3 is given with its conserved first and last residue.

v_gene: TRBV30; j_gene: TRBJ1-6; CDR3aa: CAWTLQNYNSPLHF
v_gene: TRBV2; j_gene: TRBJ1-2; CDR3aa: CASSESPGYGYTF
v_gene: TRBV5-6; j_gene: TRBJ1-5; CDR3aa: CAGSLVAGNQPQHF
v_gene: TRBV5-6; j_gene: TRBJ1-6; CDR3aa: CASSLIGTAVNSPLHF
v_gene: TRBV20-1; j_gene: TRBJ2-7; CDR3aa: CSVAGVGEQYF
v_gene: TRBV10-3; j_gene: TRBJ2-7; CDR3aa: CAISESGLAGGRYEQYF
v_gene: TRBV19; j_gene: TRBJ2-1; CDR3aa: CASSIDGAVTYNEQFF
v_gene: TRBV18; j_gene: TRBJ2-3; CDR3aa: CASSPLGTGRDTQYF
v_gene: TRBV5-1; j_gene: TRBJ1-2; CDR3aa: CASNADGLRGYTF
v_gene: TRBV10-3; j_gene: TRBJ2-7; CDR3aa: CAISPGTGVTYEQYF
v_gene: TRBV20-1; j_gene: TRBJ2-7; CDR3aa: CSASGDYEQYF
v_gene: TRBV5-8; j_gene: TRBJ2-7; CDR3aa: CASNARGLREQYF
v_gene: TRBV2; j_gene: TRBJ2-3; CDR3aa: CASRRDRGPDTQYF
v_gene: TRBV4-2; j_gene: TRBJ1-5; CDR3aa: CASSQDWGQGGNQPQHF
v_gene: TRBV18; j_gene: TRBJ1-1; CDR3aa: CASSVRRPYEAFF
v_gene: TRBV19; j_gene: TRBJ2-7; CDR3aa: CASSSTPGTAPYEQYF
v_gene: TRBV7-9; j_gene: TRBJ2-1; CDR3aa: CASSPLGLGKFF
v_gene: TRBV10-3; j_gene: TRBJ1-2; CDR3aa: CAISDGTNYGYTF
v_gene: TRBV11-3; j_gene: TRBJ2-5; CDR3aa: CASSRTSGGETQYF
v_gene: TRBV9; j_gene: TRBJ2-3; CDR3aa: CASSVEGHGVDTQYF
v_gene: TRBV2; j_gene: TRBJ2-5; CDR3aa: CASSKRDGAGETQYF
v_gene: TRBV2; j_gene: TRBJ2-5; CDR3aa: CASSGRVETQYF
v_gene: TRBV30; j_gene: TRBJ1-6; CDR3aa: CASTSRRMHSPLHF
v_gene: TRBV6-5; j_gene: TRBJ2-7; CDR3aa: CASSYSSSQSYEQYF
v_gene: TRBV10-3; j_gene: TRBJ2-7; CDR3aa: CAISESPQVSYEQYF
v_gene: TRBV5-6; j_gene: TRBJ1-2; CDR3aa: CASSQWTFLGYTF
v_gene: TRBV27; j_gene: TRBJ1-1; CDR3aa: CASSRGSWGTLAAEAFF
v_gene: TRBV9; j_gene: TRBJ1-5; CDR3aa: CASSVGTGGAGQPQHF
v_gene: TRBV6-5; j_gene: TRBJ1-1; CDR3aa: CASNVGTGGTEAFF
v_gene: TRBV5-1; j_gene: TRBJ2-3; CDR3aa: CASSLEAGAPGDTQYF
v_gene: TRBV9; j_gene: TRBJ2-7; CDR3aa: CASSRGDRGAYEQYF
v_gene: TRBV10-3; j_gene: TRBJ2-6; CDR3aa: CAISGGDRAANVLTF
v_gene: TRBV6-5; j_gene: TRBJ2-1; CDR3aa: CASSTRGNYNEQFF
v_gene: TRBV27; j_gene: TRBJ2-5; CDR3aa: CASSLSAGGETQYF
v_gene: TRBV28; j_gene: TRBJ1-2; CDR3aa: CASSLAGRPYGYTF
v_gene: TRBV2; j_gene: TRBJ2-3; CDR3aa: CASSERAPAGVITDTQYF
v_gene: TRBV6-1; j_gene: TRBJ1-2; CDR3aa: CASSENRARDGYTF
v_gene: TRBV5-8; j_gene: TRBJ2-5; CDR3aa: CASSLGQGIETQYF
v_gene: TRBV7-9; j_gene: TRBJ2-3; CDR3aa: CASSLGTSGGDTQYF
v_gene: TRBV27; j_gene: TRBJ1-1; CDR3aa: CASSSAELNTEAFF
v_gene: TRBV28; j_gene: TRBJ2-7; CDR3aa: CASSLGRGTYEQYF
v_gene: TRBV6-1; j_gene: TRBJ1-6; CDR3aa: CASSEEGLNSPLHF
v_gene: TRBV5-4; j_gene: TRBJ2-1; CDR3aa: CASSSEGAFYNEQFF